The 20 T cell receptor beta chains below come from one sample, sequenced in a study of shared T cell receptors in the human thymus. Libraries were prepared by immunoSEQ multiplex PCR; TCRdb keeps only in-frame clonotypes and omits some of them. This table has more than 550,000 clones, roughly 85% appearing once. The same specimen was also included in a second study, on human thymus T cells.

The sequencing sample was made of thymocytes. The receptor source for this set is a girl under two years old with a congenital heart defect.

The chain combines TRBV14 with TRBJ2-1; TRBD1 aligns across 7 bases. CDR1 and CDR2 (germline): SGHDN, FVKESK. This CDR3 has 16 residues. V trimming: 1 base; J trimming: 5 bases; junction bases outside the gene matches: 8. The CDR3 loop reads CASSQAGQGDNNEQFF. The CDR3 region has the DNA TGTGCCAGCAGCCAAGCTGGGCAGGGGGATAACAATGAGCAGTTCTTC.

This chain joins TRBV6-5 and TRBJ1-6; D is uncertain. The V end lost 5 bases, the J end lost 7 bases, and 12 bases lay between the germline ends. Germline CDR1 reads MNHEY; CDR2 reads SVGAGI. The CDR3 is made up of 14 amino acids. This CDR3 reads CASSNESANSPLHF. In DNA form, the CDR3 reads TGTGCCAGCAGTAACGAATCAGCGAATTCACCCCTCCACTTT.

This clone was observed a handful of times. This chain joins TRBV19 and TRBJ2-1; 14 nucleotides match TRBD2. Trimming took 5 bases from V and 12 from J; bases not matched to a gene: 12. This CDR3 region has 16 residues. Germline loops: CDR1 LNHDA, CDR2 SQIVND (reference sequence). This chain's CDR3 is CASSHSSGTSGGMQFF. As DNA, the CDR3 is TGTGCCAGTAGTCACTCGTCCGGGACTAGCGGGGGTATGCAGTTCTTC.

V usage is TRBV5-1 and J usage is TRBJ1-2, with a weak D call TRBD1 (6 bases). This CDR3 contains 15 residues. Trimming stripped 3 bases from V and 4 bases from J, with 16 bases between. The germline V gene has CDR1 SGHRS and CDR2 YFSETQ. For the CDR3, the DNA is TGCGCCAGCAGCTCCTGGGGGGGGCCGGGCTATGGCTACACCTTC. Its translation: CASSSWGGPGYGYTF.

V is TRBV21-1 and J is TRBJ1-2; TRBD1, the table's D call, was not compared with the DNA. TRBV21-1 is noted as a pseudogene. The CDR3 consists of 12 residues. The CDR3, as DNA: TGTGCCAGCAGCACAGTATACTATGGCTACACCTTC. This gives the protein CASSTVYYGYTF.

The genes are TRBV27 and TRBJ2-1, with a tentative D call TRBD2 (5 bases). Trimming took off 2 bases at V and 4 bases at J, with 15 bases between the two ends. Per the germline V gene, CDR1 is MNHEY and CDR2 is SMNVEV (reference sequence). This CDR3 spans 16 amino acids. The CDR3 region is CASSLTPLPGYNEQFF. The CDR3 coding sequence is TGTGCCAGCAGTTTAACACCCCTCCCGGGGTACAATGAGCAGTTCTTC.

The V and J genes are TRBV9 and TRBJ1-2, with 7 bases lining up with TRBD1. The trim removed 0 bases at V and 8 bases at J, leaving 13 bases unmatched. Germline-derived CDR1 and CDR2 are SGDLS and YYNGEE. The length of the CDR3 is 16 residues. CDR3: CASSVVAGGGAVGYTF. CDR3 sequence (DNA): TGTGCCAGCAGCGTAGTAGCGGGAGGGGGCGCCGTCGGCTACACCTTC. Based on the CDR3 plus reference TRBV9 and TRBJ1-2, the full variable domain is DSGVTQTPKHLITATGQRVTLRCSPRSGDLSVYWYQQSLDQGLQFLIQYYNGEERAKGNILERFSAQQFPDLHSELNLSSLELGDSALYFCASSVVAGGGAVGYTFGSGTRLTVV.

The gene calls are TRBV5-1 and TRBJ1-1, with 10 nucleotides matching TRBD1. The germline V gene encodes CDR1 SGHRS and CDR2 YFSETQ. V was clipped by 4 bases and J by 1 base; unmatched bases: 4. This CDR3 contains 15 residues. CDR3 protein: CASSKGDRGNTEAFF. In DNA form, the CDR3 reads TGCGCCAGCAGCAAAGGGGACAGGGGGAACACTGAAGCTTTCTTT.

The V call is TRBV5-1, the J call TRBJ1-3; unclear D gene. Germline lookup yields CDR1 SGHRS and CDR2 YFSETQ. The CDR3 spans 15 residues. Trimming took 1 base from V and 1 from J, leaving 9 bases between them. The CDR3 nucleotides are TGCGCCAGCAGCTTGACCAGCGGGTCTGGAAACACCATATATTTT. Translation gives CASSLTSGSGNTIYF.

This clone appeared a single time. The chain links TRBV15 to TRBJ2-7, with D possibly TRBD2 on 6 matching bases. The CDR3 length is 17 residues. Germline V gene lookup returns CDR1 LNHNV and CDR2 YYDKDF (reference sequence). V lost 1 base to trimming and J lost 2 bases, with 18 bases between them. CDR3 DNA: TGTGCCACCAGCAGAGGCCTGCGGGGTTCGATACCCTACGAGCAGTACTTC. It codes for CATSRGLRGSIPYEQYF.

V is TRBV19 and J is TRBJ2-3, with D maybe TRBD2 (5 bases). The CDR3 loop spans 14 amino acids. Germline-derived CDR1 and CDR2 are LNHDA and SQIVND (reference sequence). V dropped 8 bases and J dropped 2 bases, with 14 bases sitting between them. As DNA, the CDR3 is TGTGCCAGTTTCTCCGGGATGTTCACAGATACGCAGTATTTT. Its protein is CASFSGMFTDTQYF.

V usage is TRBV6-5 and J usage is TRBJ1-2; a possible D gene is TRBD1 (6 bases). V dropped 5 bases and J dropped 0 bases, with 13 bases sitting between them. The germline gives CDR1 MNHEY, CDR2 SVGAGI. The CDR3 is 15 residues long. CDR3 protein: CASSPRGGANYGYTF. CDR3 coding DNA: TGTGCCAGCAGTCCCCGAGGGGGGGCTAACTATGGCTACACCTTC.

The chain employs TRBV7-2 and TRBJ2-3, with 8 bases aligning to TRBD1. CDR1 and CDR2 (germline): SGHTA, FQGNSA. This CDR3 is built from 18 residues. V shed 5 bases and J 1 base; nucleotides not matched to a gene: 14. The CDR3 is CASSKTRTGRIGTDTQYF. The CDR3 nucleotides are TGTGCCAGCAGCAAAACTCGGACAGGGAGGATTGGCACAGATACGCAGTATTTT.

DNA of the CDR3: TGTGCCATCAGTGAGTTGGCAGGGCAGAACACTGAAGCTTTCTTT. This gives the protein CAISELAGQNTEAFF. This chain connects TRBV10-3 to TRBJ1-1, with a tentative D call TRBD1 (5 bases). The CDR3 consists of 15 residues. V dropped 1 base and J dropped 1 base, with 10 bases sitting between them. Germline V CDR1 and CDR2: ENHRY, SYGVKD.

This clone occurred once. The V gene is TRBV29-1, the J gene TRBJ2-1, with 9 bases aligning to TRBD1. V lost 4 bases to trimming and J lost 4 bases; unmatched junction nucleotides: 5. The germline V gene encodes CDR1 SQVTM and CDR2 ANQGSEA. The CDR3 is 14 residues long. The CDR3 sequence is CSVAPGQGYNEQFF. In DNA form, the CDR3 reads TGCAGCGTTGCCCCGGGACAGGGTTACAATGAGCAGTTCTTC.

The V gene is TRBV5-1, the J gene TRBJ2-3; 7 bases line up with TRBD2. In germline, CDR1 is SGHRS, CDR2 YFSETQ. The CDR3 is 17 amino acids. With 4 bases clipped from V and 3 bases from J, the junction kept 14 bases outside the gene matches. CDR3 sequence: CASSIILLASGTDTQYF. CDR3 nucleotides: TGCGCCAGCAGCATCATATTACTAGCGTCAGGGACAGATACGCAGTATTTT.

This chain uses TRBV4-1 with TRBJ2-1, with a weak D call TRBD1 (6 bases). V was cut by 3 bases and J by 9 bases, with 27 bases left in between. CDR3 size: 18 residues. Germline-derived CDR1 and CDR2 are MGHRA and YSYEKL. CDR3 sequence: CASSHVYARNPLQGEQFF. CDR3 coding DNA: TGCGCCAGCAGCCATGTATACGCACGGAACCCTCTACAGGGTGAGCAGTTCTTC.

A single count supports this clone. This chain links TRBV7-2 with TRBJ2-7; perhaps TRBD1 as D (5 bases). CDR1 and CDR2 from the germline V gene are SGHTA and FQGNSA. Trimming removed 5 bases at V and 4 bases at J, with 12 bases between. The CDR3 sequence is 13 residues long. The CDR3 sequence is CASSLDNLYEQYF. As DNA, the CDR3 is TGTGCCAGCAGCCTGGACAATTTATACGAGCAGTACTTC.

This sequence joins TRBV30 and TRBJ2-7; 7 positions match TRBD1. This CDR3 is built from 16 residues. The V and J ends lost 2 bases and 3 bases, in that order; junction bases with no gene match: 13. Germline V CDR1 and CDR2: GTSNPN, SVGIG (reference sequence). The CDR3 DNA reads TGTGCCTGGAGTCTTCCAAACCTCCGGGACAGCTACGAGCAGTACTTC. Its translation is CAWSLPNLRDSYEQYF.

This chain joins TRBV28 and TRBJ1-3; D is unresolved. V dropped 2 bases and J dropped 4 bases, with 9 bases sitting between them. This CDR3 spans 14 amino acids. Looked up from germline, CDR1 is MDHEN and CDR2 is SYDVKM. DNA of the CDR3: TGTGCCAGCAGTTTAGGGGAGGCCGGAAACACCATATATTTT. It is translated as CASSLGEAGNTIYF.